The entry that follows covers one T cell receptor (beta chain) sequence. The V gene's germline CDR1 is LNHNV and CDR2 YYDKDF (reference sequence). The CDR3 covers 15 residues. Trimming cost V 0 bases and J 6 bases; bases outside gene matches: 7. Per the study methods: Nucleated cell counts were estimated from reference gene primer amplification. The protocol was immunoSEQ multiplex PCR, while the TCRdb copy is restricted to in-frame clones and leaves out a portion. V and J calls plus clone size are reproduced from that table; the DNA served to infer D and trimming. Counted here are hundreds of thousands of clones, 80% to 90% occurring once; the ten biggest clones make up 2.5% to 3.5%. This entry comes from a study of blood T cell repertoires in COVID-19. About the study: Samples of COVID-19 (acute and convalescent) were obtained from the United States, Italy and Spain. T cells, B-cell-depleted T cells, or PBMCs supplied cDNA or gDNA.

This rearrangement joins TRBV15 to TRBJ2-7, with TRBD1 identical over 8 bases. This sequence originates from a woman in her twenties or thirties with COVID-19, enrolled during active disease. What was sequenced was peripheral blood. The CDR3 protein is CATSRDRTGSGEQYV. CDR3 sequence (DNA): TGTGCCACCAGCAGAGATAGGACAGGGAGCGGCGAGCAGTACGTC.